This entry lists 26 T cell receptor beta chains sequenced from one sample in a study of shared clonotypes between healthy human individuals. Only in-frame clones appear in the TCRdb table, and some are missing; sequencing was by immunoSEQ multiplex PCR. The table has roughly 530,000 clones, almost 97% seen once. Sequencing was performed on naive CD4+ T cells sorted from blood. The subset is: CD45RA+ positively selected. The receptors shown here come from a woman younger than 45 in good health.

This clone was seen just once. DNA for the CDR3: TGTGCCAGCAGTGAGTCGGGACCTTTTAATGAAAAACTGTTTTTT. Translated: CASSESGPFNEKLFF. The chain joins TRBV25-1 to TRBJ1-4; tentative D call: TRBD1 (5 bases). V was trimmed by 3 bases and J by 4 bases, leaving 12 bases between them. Germline CDR1 is MGHDK and CDR2 is SYGVNS. The CDR3 contains 15 residues.

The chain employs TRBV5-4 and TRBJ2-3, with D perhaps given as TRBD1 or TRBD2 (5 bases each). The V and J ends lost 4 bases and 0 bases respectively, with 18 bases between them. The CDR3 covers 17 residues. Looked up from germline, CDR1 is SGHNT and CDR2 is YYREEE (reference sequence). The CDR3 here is CASSTGRGSPSTDTQYF. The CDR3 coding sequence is TGTGCCAGCAGCACTGGTCGGGGCAGCCCTAGCACAGATACGCAGTATTTT.

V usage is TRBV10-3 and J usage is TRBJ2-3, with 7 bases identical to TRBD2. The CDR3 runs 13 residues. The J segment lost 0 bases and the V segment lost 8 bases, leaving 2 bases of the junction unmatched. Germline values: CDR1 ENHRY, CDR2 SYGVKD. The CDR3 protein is CAIGGESTDTQYF. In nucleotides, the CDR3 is TGTGCCATCGGGGGGGAGAGCACAGATACGCAGTATTTT.

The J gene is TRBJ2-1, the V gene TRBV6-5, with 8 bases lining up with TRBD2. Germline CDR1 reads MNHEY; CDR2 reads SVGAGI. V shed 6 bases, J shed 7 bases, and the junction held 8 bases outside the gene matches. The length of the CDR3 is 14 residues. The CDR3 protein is CASREAGGSNEQFF. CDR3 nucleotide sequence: TGTGCCAGCAGGGAGGCGGGAGGATCAAATGAGCAGTTCTTC.

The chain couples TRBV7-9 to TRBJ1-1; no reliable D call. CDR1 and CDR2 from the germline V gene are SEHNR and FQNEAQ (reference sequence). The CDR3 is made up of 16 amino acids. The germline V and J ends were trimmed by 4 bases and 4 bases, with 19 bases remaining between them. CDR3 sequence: CASSSPTWPGFTEAFF. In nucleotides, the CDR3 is TGTGCCAGCAGCTCCCCCACATGGCCGGGTTTCACTGAAGCTTTCTTT.

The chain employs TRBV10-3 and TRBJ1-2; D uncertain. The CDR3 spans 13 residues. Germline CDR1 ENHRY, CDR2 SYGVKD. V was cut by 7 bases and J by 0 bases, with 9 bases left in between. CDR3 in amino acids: CAITGSANYGYTF. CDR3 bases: TGTGCCATCACCGGCAGCGCTAACTATGGCTACACCTTC.

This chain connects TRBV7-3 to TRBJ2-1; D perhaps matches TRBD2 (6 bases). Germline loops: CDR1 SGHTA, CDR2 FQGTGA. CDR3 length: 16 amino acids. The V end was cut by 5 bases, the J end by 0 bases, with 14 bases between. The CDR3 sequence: CASSPMPGSSYNEQFF. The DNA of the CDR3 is TGTGCCAGCAGCCCTATGCCCGGGAGCTCCTACAATGAGCAGTTCTTC.

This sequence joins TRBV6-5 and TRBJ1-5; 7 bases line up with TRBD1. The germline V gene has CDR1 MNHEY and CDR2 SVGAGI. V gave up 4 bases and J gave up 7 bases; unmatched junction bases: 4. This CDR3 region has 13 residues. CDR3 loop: CASSFDRVQPQHF. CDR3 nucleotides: TGTGCCAGCAGTTTTGACAGGGTCCAGCCCCAGCATTTT.

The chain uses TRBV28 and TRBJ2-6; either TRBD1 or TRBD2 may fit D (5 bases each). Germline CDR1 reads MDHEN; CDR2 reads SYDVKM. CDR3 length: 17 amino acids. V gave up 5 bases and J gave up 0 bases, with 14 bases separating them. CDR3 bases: TGTGCCAGCAGTCATGGGACGGCCAGCTCTGGGGCCAACGTCCTGACTTTC. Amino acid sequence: CASSHGTASSGANVLTF.

CDR3 in amino acids: CASSAFQGNEQYF. The CDR3 region has the DNA TGTGCCAGCAGTGCCTTCCAGGGTAACGAGCAGTACTTC. This chain joins TRBV6-4 and TRBJ2-7; a weak D match, TRBD1 (5 bases). In germline, CDR1 is MRHNA, CDR2 SNTAGT. V was cut by 4 bases and J by 5 bases, with 12 bases left in between. CDR3 length: 13 amino acids.

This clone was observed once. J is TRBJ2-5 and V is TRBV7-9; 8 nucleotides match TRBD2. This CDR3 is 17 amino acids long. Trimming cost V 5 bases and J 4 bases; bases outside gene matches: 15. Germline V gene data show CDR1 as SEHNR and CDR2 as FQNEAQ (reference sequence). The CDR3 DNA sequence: TGTGCCAGCAGCCAGAGCGGGAGTAACTTACGGGTAGAGACCCAGTACTTC. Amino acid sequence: CASSQSGSNLRVETQYF. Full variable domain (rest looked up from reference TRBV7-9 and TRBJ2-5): DTGVSQNPRHKITKRGQNVTFRCDPISEHNRLYWYRQTLGQGPEFLTYFQNEAQLEKSRLLSDRFSAERPKGSFSTLEIQRTEQGDSAMYLCASSQSGSNLRVETQYFGPGTRLLVL.

In nucleotides, the CDR3 is TGTGCCACCAGGTCAGCGGGAGTCATCTACGAGCAGTACTTC. As protein: CATRSAGVIYEQYF. The chain is built from TRBV19 and TRBJ2-7, with 8 bases lining up with TRBD2. CDR1 is LNHDA, CDR2 SQIVND, per germline (reference sequence). The CDR3 totals 14 residues. With 10 bases clipped from V and 3 bases from J, the junction kept 11 bases outside the gene matches.

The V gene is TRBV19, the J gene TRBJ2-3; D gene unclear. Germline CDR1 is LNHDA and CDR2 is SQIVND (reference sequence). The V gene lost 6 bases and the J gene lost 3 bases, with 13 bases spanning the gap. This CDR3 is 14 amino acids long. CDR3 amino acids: CASRLTLTTDTQYF. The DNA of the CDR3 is TGTGCCAGTAGGCTGACTTTAACAACAGATACGCAGTATTTT.

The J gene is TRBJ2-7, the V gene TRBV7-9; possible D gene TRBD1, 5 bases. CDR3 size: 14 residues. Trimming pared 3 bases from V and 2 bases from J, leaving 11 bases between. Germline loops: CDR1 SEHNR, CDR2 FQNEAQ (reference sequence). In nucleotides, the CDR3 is TGTGCCAGCAGCTTTAAAGGGGAAGCCTACGAGCAGTACTTC. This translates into CASSFKGEAYEQYF.

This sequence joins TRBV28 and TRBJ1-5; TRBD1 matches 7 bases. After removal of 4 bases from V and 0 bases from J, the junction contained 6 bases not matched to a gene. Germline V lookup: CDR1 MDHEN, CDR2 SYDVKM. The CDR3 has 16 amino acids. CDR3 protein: CASSSGQQNSNQPQHF. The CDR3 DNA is TGTGCCAGCAGTTCGGGACAGCAAAATAGCAATCAGCCCCAGCATTTT.

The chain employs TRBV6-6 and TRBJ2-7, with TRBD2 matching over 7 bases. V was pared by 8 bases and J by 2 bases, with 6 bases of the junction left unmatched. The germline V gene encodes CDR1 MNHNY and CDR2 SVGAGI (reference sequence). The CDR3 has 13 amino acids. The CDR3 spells CASWPGGPYEQYF. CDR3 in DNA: TGTGCCAGCTGGCCGGGAGGACCCTACGAGCAGTACTTC.

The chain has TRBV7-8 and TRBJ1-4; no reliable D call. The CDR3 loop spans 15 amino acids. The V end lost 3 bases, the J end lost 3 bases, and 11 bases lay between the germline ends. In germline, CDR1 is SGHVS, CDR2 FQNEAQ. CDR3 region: CASSLEPRPNEKLFF. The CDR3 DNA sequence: TGTGCCAGCAGCTTGGAACCGCGGCCTAATGAAAAACTGTTTTTT.

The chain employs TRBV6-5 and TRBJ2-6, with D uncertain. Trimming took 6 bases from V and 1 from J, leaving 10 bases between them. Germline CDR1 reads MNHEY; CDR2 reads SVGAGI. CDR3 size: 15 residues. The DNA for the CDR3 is TGTGCCAGCAGCCCGCCCGGGTCTGGGGCCAACGTCCTGACTTTC. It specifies CASSPPGSGANVLTF.

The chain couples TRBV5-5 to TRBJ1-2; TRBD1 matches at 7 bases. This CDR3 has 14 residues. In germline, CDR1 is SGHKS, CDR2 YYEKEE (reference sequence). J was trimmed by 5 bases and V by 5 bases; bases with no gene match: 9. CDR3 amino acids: CASSTGTDNYGYTF. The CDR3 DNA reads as TGTGCCAGCAGTACCGGGACAGACAATTATGGCTACACCTTC.

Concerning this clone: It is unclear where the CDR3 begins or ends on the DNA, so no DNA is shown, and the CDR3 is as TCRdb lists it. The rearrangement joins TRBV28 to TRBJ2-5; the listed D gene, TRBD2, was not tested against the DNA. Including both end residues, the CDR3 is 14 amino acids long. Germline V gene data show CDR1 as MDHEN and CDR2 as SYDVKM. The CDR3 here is CASSSSGGRHEQYF.

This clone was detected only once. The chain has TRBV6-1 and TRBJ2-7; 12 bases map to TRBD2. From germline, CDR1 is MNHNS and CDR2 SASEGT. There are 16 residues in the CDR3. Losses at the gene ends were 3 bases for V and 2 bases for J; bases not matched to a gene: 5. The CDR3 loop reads CASSERTSGDPYEQYF. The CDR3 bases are TGTGCCAGCAGTGAGAGGACTAGCGGGGATCCCTACGAGCAGTACTTC.

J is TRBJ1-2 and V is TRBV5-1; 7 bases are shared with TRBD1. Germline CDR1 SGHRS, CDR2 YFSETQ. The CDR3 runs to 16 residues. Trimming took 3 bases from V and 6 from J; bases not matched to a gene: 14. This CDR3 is CASSWGDTGAGDGYTF. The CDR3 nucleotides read TGCGCCAGCAGCTGGGGGGACACAGGGGCGGGAGATGGCTACACCTTC.

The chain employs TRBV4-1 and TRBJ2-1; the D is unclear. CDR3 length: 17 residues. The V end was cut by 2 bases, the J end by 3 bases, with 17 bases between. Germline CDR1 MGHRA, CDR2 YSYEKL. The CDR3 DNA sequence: TGCGCCAGCAGCCAACTAAGTAAGACACGAGGCTACAATGAGCAGTTCTTC. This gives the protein CASSQLSKTRGYNEQFF.

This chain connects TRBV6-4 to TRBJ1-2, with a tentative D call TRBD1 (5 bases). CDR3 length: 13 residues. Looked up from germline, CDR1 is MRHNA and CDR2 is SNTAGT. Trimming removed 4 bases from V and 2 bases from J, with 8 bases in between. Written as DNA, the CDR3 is TGTGCCAGCAGTGTCTCAGGGAACTATGGCTACACCTTC. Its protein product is CASSVSGNYGYTF.

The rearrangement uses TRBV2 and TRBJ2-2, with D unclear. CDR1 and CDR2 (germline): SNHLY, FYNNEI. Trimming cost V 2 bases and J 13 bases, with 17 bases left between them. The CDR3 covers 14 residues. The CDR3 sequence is CASSESSDANGLFF. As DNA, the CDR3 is TGTGCCAGCAGTGAAAGTAGTGACGCAAACGGGCTGTTTTTT.

Here the CDR3 reads CASSSASSYEQYF. The CDR3 nucleotides are TGTGCCAGCAGCTCTGCCAGCTCCTACGAGCAGTACTTC. The chain carries TRBV7-6 and TRBJ2-7; the D is unclear. Between the trimmed V and J ends, which lost 4 bases and 0 bases, there was a span of 7 bases. In germline, CDR1 is SGHVS, CDR2 FNYEAQ. The length of the CDR3 is 13 residues.